This T cell receptor (beta chain) was documented in a study of T cells in localized non-small cell lung cancer. Regarding the study as a whole: Clonality of T cells reached its maximum in uninvolved adjacent lung, surpassing tumor.

V lost 5 bases, J lost 3 bases, and 14 bases lay in between. The germline gives CDR1 MNHEY, CDR2 SMNVEV (reference sequence). The CDR3 has 14 residues. Assay: immunoSEQ multiplex PCR; the TCRdb copy retains only in-frame clones and omits some. This sample has about 24,000 clones, with around 90% found just once. With regard to this clone: Its specificity is unknown.

J is TRBJ2-7 and V is TRBV27; D may match TRBD1 or TRBD2 (6 bases each). The source of this sequence is a woman aged 35 to 70 with stage I lung adenocarcinoma. Sequenced material: peripheral blood, taken before any cancer treatment. The CDR3, as DNA: TGTGCCAGCAGTCCCAGGGGCGGGAACTACGAGCAGTACTTC. Protein sequence: CASSPRGGNYEQYF.